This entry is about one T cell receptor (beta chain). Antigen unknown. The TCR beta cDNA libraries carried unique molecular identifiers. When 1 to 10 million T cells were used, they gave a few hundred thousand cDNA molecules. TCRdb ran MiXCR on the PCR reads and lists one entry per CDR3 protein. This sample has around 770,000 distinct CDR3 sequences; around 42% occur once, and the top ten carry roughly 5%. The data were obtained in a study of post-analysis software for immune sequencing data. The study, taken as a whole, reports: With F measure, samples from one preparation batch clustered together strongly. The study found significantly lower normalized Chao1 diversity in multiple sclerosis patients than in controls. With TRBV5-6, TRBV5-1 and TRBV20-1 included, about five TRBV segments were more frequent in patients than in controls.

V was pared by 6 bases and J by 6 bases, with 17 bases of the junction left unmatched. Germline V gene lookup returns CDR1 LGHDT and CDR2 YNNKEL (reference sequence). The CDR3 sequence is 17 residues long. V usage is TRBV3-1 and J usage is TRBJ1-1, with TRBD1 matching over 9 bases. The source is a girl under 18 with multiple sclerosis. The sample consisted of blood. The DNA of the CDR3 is TGTGCCAGCAGTCGGAAGGGACAGGGAGTTGATTGCCCTGAAGCTTTCTTT. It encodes CASSRKGQGVDCPEAFF.